The clone carrying this T cell receptor (beta chain) has more than one count but fewer than ten. This record comes from a study of shared clonotypes between healthy human individuals. Clones were read by immunoSEQ multiplex PCR, and TCRdb kept only the in-frame ones, dropping some. The table has nearly 1,000,000 clones, about 80% seen once. Source material: memory CD4+ T cells sorted from blood. As for subset: CD45RA-negative fraction. The TCR comes from a man in his late teens or twenties in good health.

The CDR3 sequence is CASSGAGSSGANVLTF. The CDR3 bases are TGTGCCAGCAGTGGCGCAGGTAGCTCTGGGGCCAACGTCCTGACTTTC. V and J are TRBV6-1 and TRBJ2-6, with D unresolved. Germline assignment: CDR1 MNHNS and CDR2 SASEGT. This CDR3 region has 16 residues. Trimming removed 4 bases from V and 0 bases from J, with 10 bases in between.